A single sample gave rise to the 32 T cell receptor beta chains below, sequenced in a study of CD8+ T cells in alopecia areata. cDNA serving as the sequencing template came from extracted, reverse transcribed RNA. Sequencing was performed with immunoSEQ multiplex PCR; in TCRdb, only in-frame clones are kept and a portion is missing. Counted here are about 98,000 clones, around two fifths occurring once; the ten biggest clones make up under 0.9%. Input material: CD4+ T cells sorted from blood. These receptors originate from a human donor with alopecia areata.

This chain uses TRBV7-2 with TRBJ2-3, with 7 bases aligning to TRBD2. CDR3 length: 16 residues. Germline lookup yields CDR1 SGHTA and CDR2 FQGNSA. V shed 5 bases, J shed 5 bases, and the junction held 13 bases outside the gene matches. CDR3 sequence: CASSRGAREWGDTQYF. CDR3 bases: TGTGCCAGCAGCCGGGGCGCGCGGGAGTGGGGAGATACGCAGTATTTT.

This clone was observed a few times. This chain uses TRBV28 with TRBJ2-7; 8 nucleotides match TRBD2. V was clipped by 4 bases and J by 2 bases; unmatched bases: 4. The CDR3 covers 14 residues. Germline CDR1 is MDHEN and CDR2 is SYDVKM. The CDR3 DNA reads as TGTGCCAGCAGTTACAAACTAGCGGCCTACGAGCAGTACTTC. This gives the protein CASSYKLAAYEQYF.

The rearrangement links TRBV30 to TRBJ2-3; D uncertain. The CDR3 length is 12 residues. The germline V gene encodes CDR1 GTSNPN and CDR2 SVGIG (reference sequence). V gave up 5 bases and J gave up 4 bases, with 10 bases separating them. Here the CDR3 reads CAWGISADTQYF. The CDR3 DNA sequence: TGTGCCTGGGGGATTAGTGCAGATACGCAGTATTTT.

CDR3 nucleotide sequence: TGTGCCTGGACTGACAGGGTCAGTCAGTACTTC. This sequence encodes CAWTDRVSQYF. V usage is TRBV30 and J usage is TRBJ2-7, with 7 positions matching TRBD1. CDR1 and CDR2 from the germline V gene are GTSNPN and SVGIG (reference sequence). The CDR3 is 11 residues long. J gave up 10 bases and V 4 bases, and 7 bases lay outside the gene matches. The variable domain in full, completed from reference TRBV30 and TRBJ2-7, reads SQTIHQWPATLVQPVGSPLSLECTVEGTSNPNLYWYRQAAGRGLQLLFYSVGIGQISSEVPQNLSASRPQDRQFILSSKKLLLSDSGFYLCAWTDRVSQYFGPGTRLTVT.

The chain uses TRBV15 and TRBJ2-5; possible D gene TRBD1, 5 bases. Germline assignment: CDR1 LNHNV and CDR2 YYDKDF (reference sequence). This CDR3 contains 15 residues. Trimming cost V 4 bases and J 0 bases, with 12 bases left between them. DNA for the CDR3: TGTGCCACCAGCAAAACCAGACAGAACCAAGAGACCCAGTACTTC. Translation: CATSKTRQNQETQYF.

This sequence joins TRBV28 and TRBJ2-4, with D perhaps TRBD2 (6 bases). V was shortened by 8 bases and J by 7 bases, with 18 bases between the two germline ends. This CDR3 spans 14 amino acids. Germline values: CDR1 MDHEN, CDR2 SYDVKM. The CDR3 nucleotides read TGTGCCAGCTCCCAAGGGCTCAGCGGGAACATTCAGTACTTC. Its translation is CASSQGLSGNIQYF.

This clone was counted a single time. Other DNA sequences from this sample encode an identical CDR3 as well. V is TRBV4-3 and J is TRBJ1-5; D remains unclear. CDR3 length equals 13 residues. Between the trimmed V and J ends, which lost 0 bases and 6 bases, there was a span of 6 bases. The germline V gene has CDR1 LGHNA and CDR2 YSLEER. DNA of the CDR3: TGCGCCAGCAGCCAAGATCGCGGTCAGCCCCAGCATTTT. Its protein product is CASSQDRGQPQHF.

The chain combines TRBV13 with TRBJ2-7; D gene unclear. Germline CDR1 is PRHDT and CDR2 is FYEKMQ (reference sequence). The CDR3 runs 11 residues. The V gene lost 3 bases and the J gene lost 7 bases, with 7 bases spanning the gap. CDR3 region: CASSFREEQYF. In DNA, the CDR3 is TGTGCCAGCAGCTTTAGGGAAGAGCAGTACTTC.

The table lists this clone with a few counts. CDR3 coding DNA: TGTGCCAGCAGCAACGGACCCCAGGGAGGTTCAAGCAATCAGCCCCAGCATTTT. This sequence encodes CASSNGPQGGSSNQPQHF. This sequence joins TRBV21-1 and TRBJ1-5. TRBV21-1 is a listed pseudogene. CDR3 length: 18 amino acids.

This chain uses TRBV20-1 with TRBJ2-5; no definite D call. V gave up 6 bases and J gave up 7 bases, with 9 bases separating them. CDR3 length: 10 residues. Germline CDR1 reads DFQATT; CDR2 reads SNEGSKA (reference sequence). CDR3 region: CSATSGTQYF. DNA for the CDR3: TGCAGTGCCACAAGTGGGACCCAGTACTTC.

The chain recombines TRBV6-6 with TRBJ2-7; 9 bases agree with TRBD1. J lost 2 bases, V lost 5 bases, and 7 bases had no gene match. Germline CDR1 reads MNHNY; CDR2 reads SVGAGI (reference sequence). The CDR3 totals 15 residues. Here the CDR3 DNA reads TGTGCCAGCAGTCAATCCGGGACAGGGCCCTACGAGCAGTACTTC. It specifies CASSQSGTGPYEQYF.

V gene TRBV7-2 combines with J gene TRBJ2-1; D is possibly TRBD2 (6 bases). Germline V CDR1 and CDR2: SGHTA, FQGNSA. The CDR3 runs 15 residues. Trimming left V 0 bases short and J 4 bases short, with 10 bases between. The CDR3 DNA reads TGTGCCAGCAGCTTAGCGACTAGTCTATACAATGAGCAGTTCTTC. Translating gives CASSLATSLYNEQFF.

The chain couples TRBV28 to TRBJ2-7; 10 positions match TRBD2. This CDR3 has 14 amino acids. Germline-derived CDR1 and CDR2 are MDHEN and SYDVKM. Unmatched junction bases numbered 4, after V lost 6 bases and J lost 2 bases. CDR3 residues: CASSQSGRAYEQYF. CDR3 DNA: TGTGCCAGCAGCCAAAGCGGGAGGGCCTACGAGCAGTACTTC.

The CDR3 region has the DNA TGTGCCTGGAGTCCCGCCCCGGGTGGGCAGTACTTC. Residues: CAWSPAPGGQYF. V usage is TRBV30 and J usage is TRBJ2-7, with D hard to call. The V end lost 2 bases, the J end lost 9 bases, and 14 bases lay between the germline ends. The CDR3 extends over 12 amino acids. In germline, CDR1 is GTSNPN, CDR2 SVGIG (reference sequence).

This clone was found once. This rearrangement joins TRBV30 to TRBJ2-2; 9 bases fit TRBD1. V lost 6 bases and J lost 2; bases outside the gene matches: 4. The germline V gene has CDR1 GTSNPN and CDR2 SVGIG (reference sequence). CDR3 size: 14 residues. The chain's CDR3 is CACRDRVNTGELFF. The CDR3 DNA sequence: TGTGCCTGCCGGGACAGGGTTAACACCGGGGAGCTGTTTTTT.

Remarks on this clone: Mismatch with germline at one junction end may stem from a read error. This chain links TRBV4-2 with TRBJ1-2, with unresolved D. Germline CDR1 reads LGHNA; CDR2 reads YNFKEQ. CDR3 length equals 13 residues. CDR3: CASSQGLPDRNIF. CDR3 sequence (DNA): TGTGCCAGCAGCCAAGGACTTCCGGACCGAAACATCTTC.

The chain is built from TRBV30 and TRBJ2-1, with 14 bases identical to TRBD2. The junction had 7 bases not matched to a gene; V was cut back by 3 bases and J by 9 bases. The V gene's germline CDR1 is GTSNPN and CDR2 SVGIG (reference sequence). CDR3 length: 15 amino acids. The chain's CDR3 is CAWSGTSGSWAEQFF. The CDR3 nucleotides read TGTGCCTGGAGCGGGACTAGCGGGAGTTGGGCTGAGCAGTTCTTC.

The chain couples TRBV4-2 to TRBJ2-3; tentative D call: TRBD1 (6 bases). Trimming took off 1 base at V and 0 bases at J, with 11 bases between the two ends. The CDR3 runs 16 residues. CDR1 is LGHNA, CDR2 YNFKEQ, per germline. CDR3 coding DNA: TGTGCCAGCAGCCAAGCAGCAGGGGCTAGCACAGATACGCAGTATTTT. As protein: CASSQAAGASTDTQYF.

This clone was counted between two and nine times. This sequence joins TRBV29-1 and TRBJ1-2; TRBD1 agrees at 11 bases. The germline V gene has CDR1 SQVTM and CDR2 ANQGSEA. The junction had 6 bases not matched to a gene; V was cut back by 7 bases and J by 5 bases. The CDR3 is 13 residues long. CDR3 sequence (DNA): TGCAGCGCATTTGGACAGGGGGCGTATGGCTACACCTTC. Encoded protein: CSAFGQGAYGYTF.

This clone was seen a handful of times. V gene TRBV9 combines with J gene TRBJ1-2, with unresolved D. CDR1 is SGDLS, CDR2 YYNGEE, per germline. Trimming cost V 3 bases and J 4 bases, with 10 bases left between them. The CDR3 is 13 residues long. In nucleotides, the CDR3 is TGTGCCAGCAGCGCTGATTCCGTCTATGGCTACACCTTC. Translation gives CASSADSVYGYTF.

This clone was seen only a few times. The chain recombines TRBV29-1 with TRBJ1-4; D not certain. The CDR3 has 12 residues. The ends were cut back, 5 bases at V and 11 bases at J, with 15 bases in the middle. CDR1 SQVTM and CDR2 ANQGSEA come from the germline V gene. The CDR3 sequence: CSVITVSEKLFF. DNA of the CDR3: TGCAGCGTTATAACCGTGTCTGAGAAACTGTTTTTT.

This sequence joins TRBV29-1 and TRBJ2-1; 8 bases align to TRBD2. Germline-derived CDR1 and CDR2 are SQVTM and ANQGSEA. J was trimmed by 5 bases and V by 4 bases; bases with no gene match: 7. The CDR3 loop spans 14 amino acids. CDR3 sequence reads: CSVARLAPDNEQFF. CDR3 in DNA: TGCAGCGTTGCGCGACTAGCGCCTGACAATGAGCAGTTCTTC.

V and J are TRBV27 and TRBJ2-7, with D possibly TRBD1 on 6 matching bases. Germline V lookup: CDR1 MNHEY, CDR2 SMNVEV (reference sequence). Trimming shortened V by 6 bases and J by 6 bases, and 12 bases separated the two germline ends. CDR3 length equals 12 residues. The CDR3 reads CASRKQGFEQYF. The DNA of the CDR3 is TGTGCCAGCAGGAAGCAGGGGTTCGAGCAGTACTTC.

The rearrangement joins TRBV28 to TRBJ1-2, with unresolved D. Germline-derived CDR1 and CDR2 are MDHEN and SYDVKM. Trimming took 6 bases from V and 9 from J, leaving 20 bases between them. The CDR3 length is 14 residues. The CDR3 bases are TGTGCCAGCAGCTACCAGACCCTTCCCTGGAGCTACACCTTC. As protein: CASSYQTLPWSYTF.

The chain employs TRBV29-1 and TRBJ2-3; D gene ambiguous. The V gene's germline CDR1 is SQVTM and CDR2 ANQGSEA. There are 12 residues in the CDR3. The ends were cut back, 4 bases at V and 0 bases at J, with 5 bases in the middle. DNA of the CDR3: TGCAGCGTTGTTGCTAGCACAGATACGCAGTATTTT. This gives the protein CSVVASTDTQYF.

The CDR3 here is CASSYRDFPTDTQYF. The CDR3 region has the DNA TGTGCCAGCAGTTACCGGGACTTTCCCACAGATACGCAGTATTTT. This chain joins TRBV6-5 and TRBJ2-3; tentatively, D is TRBD2 (6 bases). CDR3 length equals 15 residues. Trimming removed 2 bases at V and 2 bases at J, with 11 bases between. Germline lookup yields CDR1 MNHEY and CDR2 SVGAGI.

This clone occurred a few times. The genes are TRBV7-2 and TRBJ2-1; D perhaps matches TRBD2 (5 bases). The length of the CDR3 is 14 residues. V was trimmed by 5 bases and J by 5 bases, leaving 13 bases between them. Germline assignment: CDR1 SGHTA and CDR2 FQGNSA. CDR3 sequence (DNA): TGTGCCAGCAGCGCCGGACTGGTTAACAATGAGCAGTTCTTC. Translating it yields CASSAGLVNNEQFF.

The chain couples TRBV2 to TRBJ1-1, with 10 positions matching TRBD1. The germline gives CDR1 SNHLY, CDR2 FYNNEI. V was clipped by 5 bases and J by 5 bases; unmatched bases: 2. The CDR3 contains 13 residues. The CDR3 bases are TGTGCCAGCAGTCAGGACAGGGGGACTGAAGCTTTCTTT. It encodes CASSQDRGTEAFF.

This rearrangement joins TRBV29-1 to TRBJ1-3; D possibly corresponds to TRBD1 (6 bases). Trimming stripped 7 bases from V and 0 bases from J, with 10 bases between. Germline V gene sequence: CDR1 SQVTM, CDR2 ANQGSEA. This CDR3 has 13 amino acids. The CDR3 nucleotides are TGCAGCGCCAGGGGAGTCTCTGGAAACACCATATATTTT. Translating it yields CSARGVSGNTIYF.

The V and J genes are TRBV7-9 and TRBJ1-1, with no clear D. The germline V and J ends were trimmed by 2 bases and 6 bases, with 7 bases remaining between them. Germline V lookup: CDR1 SEHNR, CDR2 FQNEAQ (reference sequence). The CDR3 has 12 residues. CDR3 protein: CASSLQPAEAFF. The CDR3 coding sequence is TGTGCCAGCAGCTTACAGCCCGCTGAAGCTTTCTTT.

The chain links TRBV29-1 to TRBJ2-3; 10 bases align to TRBD1. Germline V gene data show CDR1 as SQVTM and CDR2 as ANQGSEA. The CDR3 is made up of 14 amino acids. V was clipped by 3 bases and J by 4 bases; unmatched bases: 4. CDR3 sequence reads: CSVEGQGTADTQYF. CDR3 DNA: TGCAGCGTTGAGGGACAGGGGACGGCAGATACGCAGTATTTT.

J is TRBJ2-7 and V is TRBV29-1, with 11 positions matching TRBD2. J was trimmed by 3 bases and V by 7 bases; bases with no gene match: 11. The V gene's germline CDR1 is SQVTM and CDR2 ANQGSEA. The CDR3 extends over 15 amino acids. CDR3 DNA: TGCAGCGCCTCCGGCCGTACTAGCGGGGGCTACGAGCAGTACTTC. It codes for CSASGRTSGGYEQYF.